These T cell receptor beta chains were read from a single sample in a study of Tregs in tolerant kidney transplant recipients. Profiling relied on immunoSEQ multiplex PCR, and the TCRdb table lists in-frame clones only, not all of them. The repertoire holds about 110,000 clones, roughly 90% seen once, with 0.3% to 0.4% in the top ten. The sequenced sample was CD4+ T cells from blood, obtained before the transplant. The receptors originated from a human donor who received a combined kidney and bone marrow transplant. The conserved cysteine and the conserved F or W are not part of the CDR3 here. Fields, in order: CDR3 protein, clone size, V gene, J gene, D gene. A D gene is named only where the DNA matches it firmly. Clone size is stated in some rows and not others, as once, few, many or a class when expanded.

CDR3aa: ASSLMAGDPTDTQY
abundance: .
v_gene: TRBV5-1
j_gene: TRBJ2-3
d_gene: .

CDR3aa: ASSLRLAGGQNTGELF
abundance: .
v_gene: TRBV19
j_gene: TRBJ2-2
d_gene: TRBD2

CDR3aa: ASSLEGGRSTDTQY
abundance: .
v_gene: TRBV5-1
j_gene: TRBJ2-3
d_gene: .

CDR3aa: AIRASGGDYNEQF
abundance: .
v_gene: TRBV10-3
j_gene: TRBJ2-1
d_gene: TRBD2

CDR3aa: ASSPGYNEQF
abundance: .
v_gene: TRBV6-5
j_gene: TRBJ2-1
d_gene: .

CDR3aa: ASSLVTGQRREQY
abundance: .
v_gene: TRBV11-2
j_gene: TRBJ2-7
d_gene: TRBD1

CDR3aa: ATSRDRGGGYT
abundance: once
v_gene: TRBV15
j_gene: TRBJ1-2
d_gene: .

CDR3aa: ASREQGANGELF
abundance: .
v_gene: TRBV7-9
j_gene: TRBJ2-2
d_gene: TRBD1

CDR3aa: ASSERDTEAF
abundance: .
v_gene: TRBV28
j_gene: TRBJ1-1
d_gene: .

CDR3aa: ASSIRLSYEQY
abundance: .
v_gene: TRBV19
j_gene: TRBJ2-7
d_gene: .

CDR3aa: ASSVAEVTGGSYYEQY
abundance: .
v_gene: TRBV9
j_gene: TRBJ2-7
d_gene: TRBD1